This T cell receptor beta chain appears in the sequencing data of a study of memory B cells and T cells in multiple sclerosis. The repertoire was sequenced with immunoSEQ multiplex PCR; TCRdb's copy has only in-frame clones and lacks some. This table holds 35,000 to 55,000 clones, roughly 82% found once. This clone was detected once. Antigen unknown. Separate sequencing covered autoproliferating (CFSE-dim) and non-proliferating (CFSE-high) T cells from stimulus-free culture. Over 4.5x10^7 CFSE-labeled PBMCs were cultured around 7 days unstimulated, then replicate wells were pooled. The TCR was taken from a human donor with multiple sclerosis. The sample was PBMCs from blood kept in culture.

CDR3 coding DNA: TGCGCCAGCAGCTTCTGGGGAACCTACGAGCAGTACTTC. This sequence encodes CASSFWGTYEQYF. The rearrangement uses TRBV5-1 and TRBJ2-7; no reliable D call. The CDR3 length is 13 residues. Trimming removed 2 bases from V and 2 bases from J, with 8 bases in between. Germline CDR1 and CDR2: SGHRS and YFSETQ.